This TCR beta chain was identified in a study of cytomegalovirus exposure and HLA in healthy donors. This clone came up a few times. The PCR was carried out with 60 Vbeta primers and 13 Jbeta primers. Repertoires were generated with immunoSEQ multiplex PCR, while TCRdb's copy carries only in-frame clones and drops some. The data contain about 160,000 clones, 70% to 90% of them singletons. V trimming: 4 bases; J trimming: 11 bases; junction bases outside the gene matches: 8. The germline V gene encodes CDR1 SGHRS and CDR2 YFSETQ. This CDR3 is built from 12 residues. What was sequenced was PBMCs. The chain uses TRBV5-1 and TRBJ1-1; 7 bases map to TRBD1. The receptor comes from a woman aged 25 to 45 in good health and CMV-seronegative. CDR3 residues: CASSPSGQEAFF. The CDR3 DNA sequence: TGCGCCAGCAGCCCGAGTGGACAGGAGGCTTTCTTT.